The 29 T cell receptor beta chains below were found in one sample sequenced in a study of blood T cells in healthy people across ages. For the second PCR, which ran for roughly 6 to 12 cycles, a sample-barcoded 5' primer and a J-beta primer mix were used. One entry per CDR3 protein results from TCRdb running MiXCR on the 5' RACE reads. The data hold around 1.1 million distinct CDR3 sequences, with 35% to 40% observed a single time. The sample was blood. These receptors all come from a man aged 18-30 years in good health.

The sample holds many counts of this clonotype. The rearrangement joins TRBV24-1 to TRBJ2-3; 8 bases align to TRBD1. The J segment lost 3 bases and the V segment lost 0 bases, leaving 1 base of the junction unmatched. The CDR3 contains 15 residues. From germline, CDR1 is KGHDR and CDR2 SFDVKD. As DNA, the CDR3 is TGTGCCACCAGTGATTTGGGACAGGGAACAGATACGCAGTATTTT. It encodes CATSDLGQGTDTQYF.

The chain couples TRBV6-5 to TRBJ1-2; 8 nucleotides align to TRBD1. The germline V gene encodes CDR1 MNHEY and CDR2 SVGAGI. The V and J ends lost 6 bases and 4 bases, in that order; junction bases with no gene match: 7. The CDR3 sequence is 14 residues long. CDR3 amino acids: CASRPPGQAYGYTF. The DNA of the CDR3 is TGTGCCAGCAGGCCACCGGGACAGGCCTATGGCTACACCTTC.

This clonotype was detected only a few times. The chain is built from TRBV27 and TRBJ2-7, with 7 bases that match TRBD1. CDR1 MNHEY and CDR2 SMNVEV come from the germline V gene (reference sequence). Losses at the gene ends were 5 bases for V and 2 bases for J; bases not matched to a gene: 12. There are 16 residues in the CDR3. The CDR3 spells CASSAYRGNFPYEQYF. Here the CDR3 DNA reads TGTGCCAGCAGTGCATACAGGGGCAACTTTCCCTACGAGCAGTACTTC.

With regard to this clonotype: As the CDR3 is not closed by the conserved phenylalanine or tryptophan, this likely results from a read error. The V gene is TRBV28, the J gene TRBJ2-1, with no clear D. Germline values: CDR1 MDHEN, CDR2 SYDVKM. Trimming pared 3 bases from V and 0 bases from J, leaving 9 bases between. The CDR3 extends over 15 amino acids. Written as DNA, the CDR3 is TGTGCCAGCAGTTTGGCAACCGGCTCCTACAATGAGCAGTTCCTC. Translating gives CASSLATGSYNEQFL.

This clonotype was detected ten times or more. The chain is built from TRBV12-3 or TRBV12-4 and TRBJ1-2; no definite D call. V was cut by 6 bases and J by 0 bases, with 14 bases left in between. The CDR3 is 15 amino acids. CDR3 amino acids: CASSPTRTANYGYTF. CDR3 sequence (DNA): TGTGCCAGCAGCCCTACCAGGACCGCTAACTATGGCTACACCTTC.

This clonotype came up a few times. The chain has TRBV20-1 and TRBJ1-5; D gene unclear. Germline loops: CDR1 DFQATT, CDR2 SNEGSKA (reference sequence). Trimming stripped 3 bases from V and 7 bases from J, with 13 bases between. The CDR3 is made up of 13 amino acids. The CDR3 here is CSASNGVRQPQHF. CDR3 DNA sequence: TGCAGTGCTAGTAACGGGGTACGACAGCCCCAGCATTTT.

CDR3 residues: CASSTGNPDTQYF. Written as DNA, the CDR3 is TGTGCCAGCAGTACAGGGAATCCAGATACGCAGTATTTT. This chain joins TRBV28 and TRBJ2-3; D is perhaps TRBD1 (6 bases). Trimming left V 5 bases short and J 4 bases short, with 10 bases between. Germline CDR1 MDHEN, CDR2 SYDVKM. This CDR3 is built from 13 residues.

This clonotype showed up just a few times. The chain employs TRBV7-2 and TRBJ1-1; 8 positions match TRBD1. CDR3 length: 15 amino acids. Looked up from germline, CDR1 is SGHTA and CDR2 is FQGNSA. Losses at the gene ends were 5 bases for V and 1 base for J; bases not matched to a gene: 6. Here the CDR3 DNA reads TGTGCCAGCAGCCTAGAGACAGGGGAGAACACTGAAGCTTTCTTT. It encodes CASSLETGENTEAFF.

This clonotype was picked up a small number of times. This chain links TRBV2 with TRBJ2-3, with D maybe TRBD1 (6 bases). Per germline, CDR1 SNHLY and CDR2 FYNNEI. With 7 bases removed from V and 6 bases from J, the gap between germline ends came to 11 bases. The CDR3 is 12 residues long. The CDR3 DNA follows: TGTGCCAGCACCATTAGGGGGGATACGCAGTATTTT. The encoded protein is CASTIRGDTQYF. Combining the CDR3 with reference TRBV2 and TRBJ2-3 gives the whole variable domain EPEVTQTPSHQVTQMGQEVILRCVPISNHLYFYWYRQILGQKVEFLVSFYNNEISEKSEIFDDQFSVERPDGSNFTLKIRSTKLEDSAMYFCASTIRGDTQYFGPGTRLTVL.

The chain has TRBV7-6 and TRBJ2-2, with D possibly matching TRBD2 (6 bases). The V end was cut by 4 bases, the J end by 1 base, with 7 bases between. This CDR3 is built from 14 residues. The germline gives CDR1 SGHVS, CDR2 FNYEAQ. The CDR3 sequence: CASSWRVNTGELFF. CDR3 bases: TGTGCCAGCAGCTGGAGGGTGAACACCGGGGAGCTGTTTTTT.

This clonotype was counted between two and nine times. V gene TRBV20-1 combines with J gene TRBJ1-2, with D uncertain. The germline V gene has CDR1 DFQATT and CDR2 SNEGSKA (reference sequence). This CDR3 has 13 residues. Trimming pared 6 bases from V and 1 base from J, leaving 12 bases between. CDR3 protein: CSAPYGYNYGYTF. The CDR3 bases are TGCAGTGCCCCCTACGGGTATAACTATGGCTACACCTTC.

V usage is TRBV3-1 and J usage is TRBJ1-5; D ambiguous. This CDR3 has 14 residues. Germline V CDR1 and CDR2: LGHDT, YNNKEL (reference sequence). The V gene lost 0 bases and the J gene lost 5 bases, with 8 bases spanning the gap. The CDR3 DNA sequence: TGTGCCAGCAGCCAAGATGCGGGATATCAGCCCCAGCATTTT. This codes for CASSQDAGYQPQHF.

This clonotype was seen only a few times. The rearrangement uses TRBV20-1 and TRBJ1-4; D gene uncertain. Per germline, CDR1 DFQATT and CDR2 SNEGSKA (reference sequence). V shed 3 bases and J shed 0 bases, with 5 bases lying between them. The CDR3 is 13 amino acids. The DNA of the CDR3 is TGCAGTGCTAGTGGGCCAACTAATGAAAAACTGTTTTTT. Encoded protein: CSASGPTNEKLFF.

The CDR3 bases are TGTGCCAGCACCTCGACAGGGTTTGGATATGGCTACACCTTC. Amino acids: CASTSTGFGYGYTF. This sequence joins TRBV7-8 and TRBJ1-2; 7 bases line up with TRBD1. The CDR3 is made up of 14 amino acids. The J segment lost 5 bases and the V segment lost 7 bases, leaving 10 bases of the junction unmatched. The V gene's germline CDR1 is SGHVS and CDR2 FQNEAQ. Supplemented by reference TRBV7-8 and TRBJ1-2, the full variable domain reads GAGVSQSPRYKVAKRGQDVALRCDPISGHVSLFWYQQALGQGPEFLTYFQNEAQLDKSGLPSDRFFAERPEGSVSTLKIQRTQQEDSAVYLCASTSTGFGYGYTFGSGTRLTVV.

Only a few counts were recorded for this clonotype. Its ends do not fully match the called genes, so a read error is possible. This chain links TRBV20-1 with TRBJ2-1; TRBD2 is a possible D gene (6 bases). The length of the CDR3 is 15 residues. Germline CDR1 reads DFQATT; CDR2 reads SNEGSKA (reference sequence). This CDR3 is CSARVGGLSYNEQFF. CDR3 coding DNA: TGCAGCGCTAGGGTCGGGGGACTCTCCTACAATGAGCAGTTCTTC.

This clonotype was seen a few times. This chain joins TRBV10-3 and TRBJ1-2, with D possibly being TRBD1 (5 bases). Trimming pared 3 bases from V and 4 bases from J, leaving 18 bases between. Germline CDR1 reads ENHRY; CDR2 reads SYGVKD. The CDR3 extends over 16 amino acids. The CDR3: CAISDPLGRAAYGYTF. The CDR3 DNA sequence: TGTGCCATCAGTGATCCCCTGGGACGAGCGGCCTATGGCTACACCTTC.

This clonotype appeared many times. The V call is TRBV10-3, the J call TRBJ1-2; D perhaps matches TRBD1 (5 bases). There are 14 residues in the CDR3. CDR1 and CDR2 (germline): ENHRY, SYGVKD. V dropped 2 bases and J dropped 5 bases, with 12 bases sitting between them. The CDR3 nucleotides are TGTGCCATCAGTGAGGGCAATCGGGGGTATGGCTACACCTTC. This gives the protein CAISEGNRGYGYTF.

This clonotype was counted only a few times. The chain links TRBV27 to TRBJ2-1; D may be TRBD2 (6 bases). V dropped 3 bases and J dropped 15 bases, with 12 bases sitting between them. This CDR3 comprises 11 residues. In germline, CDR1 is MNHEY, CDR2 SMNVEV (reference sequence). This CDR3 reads CASSFRDLSFF. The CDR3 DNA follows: TGTGCCAGCAGTTTCCGGGACTTATCGTTCTTC.

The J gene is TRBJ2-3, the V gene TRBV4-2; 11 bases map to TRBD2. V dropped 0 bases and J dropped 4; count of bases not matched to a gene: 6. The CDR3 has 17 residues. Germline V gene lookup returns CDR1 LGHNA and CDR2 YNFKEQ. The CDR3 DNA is TGTGCCAGCAGCCAAGAGGTACTAGCGGGGGACGCAGATACGCAGTATTTT. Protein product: CASSQEVLAGDADTQYF.

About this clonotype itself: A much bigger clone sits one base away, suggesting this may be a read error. CDR3 residues: CASSRGSREGVLAKNIQYF. The CDR3, as DNA: TGTGCCAGCAGCCGAGGCTCCCGGGAGGGAGTATTAGCCAAAAACATTCAGTACTTC. The J gene is TRBJ2-4, the V gene TRBV3-1; TRBD2 matches at 8 bases. V was pared by 4 bases and J by 0 bases, with 14 bases of the junction left unmatched. Germline V gives CDR1 LGHDT, CDR2 YNNKEL (reference sequence). The CDR3 is 19 amino acids.

CDR3: CSARWNTRNYGYTF. In DNA form, the CDR3 reads TGCAGTGCTAGATGGAACACTAGAAACTATGGCTACACCTTC. The chain carries TRBV20-1 and TRBJ1-2; D unclear. Germline V CDR1 and CDR2: DFQATT, SNEGSKA (reference sequence). The length of the CDR3 is 14 residues. V was pared by 2 bases and J by 2 bases, with 12 bases between.

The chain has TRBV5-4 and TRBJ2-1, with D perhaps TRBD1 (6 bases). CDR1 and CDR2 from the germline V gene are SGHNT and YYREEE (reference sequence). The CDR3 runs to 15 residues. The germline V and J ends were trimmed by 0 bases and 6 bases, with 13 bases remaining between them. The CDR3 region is CASSLVQGFLNEQFF. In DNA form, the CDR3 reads TGTGCCAGCAGCTTGGTCCAGGGGTTTCTCAATGAGCAGTTCTTC.

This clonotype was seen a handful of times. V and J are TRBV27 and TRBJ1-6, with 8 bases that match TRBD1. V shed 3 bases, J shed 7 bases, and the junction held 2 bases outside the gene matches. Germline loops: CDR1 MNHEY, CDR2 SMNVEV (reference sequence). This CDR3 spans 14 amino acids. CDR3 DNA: TGTGCCAGCAGTTTCAGGGGGCGGAATTCACCCCTCCACTTT. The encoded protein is CASSFRGRNSPLHF.

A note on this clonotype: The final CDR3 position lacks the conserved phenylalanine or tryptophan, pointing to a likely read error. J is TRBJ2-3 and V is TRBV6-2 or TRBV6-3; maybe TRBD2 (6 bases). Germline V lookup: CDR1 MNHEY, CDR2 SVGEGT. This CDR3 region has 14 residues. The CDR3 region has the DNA TGTGCCAGCATTTACGGGACTAGCACAGATACGCAGTATTTA. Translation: CASIYGTSTDTQYL.

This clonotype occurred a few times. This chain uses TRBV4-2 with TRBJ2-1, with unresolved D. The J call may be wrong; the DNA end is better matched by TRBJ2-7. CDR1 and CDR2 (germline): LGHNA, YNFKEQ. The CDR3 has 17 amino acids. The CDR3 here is CASSQDGAYSSYNEQYF. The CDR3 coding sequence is TGTGCCAGCAGCCAAGACGGCGCGTACAGCTCCTACAATGAGCAGTACTTC.

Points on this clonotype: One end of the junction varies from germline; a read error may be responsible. Written as DNA, the CDR3 is TGCAGTGCTAGTGTGGGACCTGGCAATGGGCAGTTCTTC. This encodes CSASVGPGNGQFF. The chain uses TRBV20-1 and TRBJ2-1; D assignment may be TRBD1 or TRBD2 (5 bases each). From germline, CDR1 is DFQATT and CDR2 SNEGSKA (reference sequence). The CDR3 runs to 13 residues.

The CDR3 nucleotides read TGTGCCAGCAGTCTTCCTAGACTAGCGGGGGATACAGATACGCAGTATTTT. Amino acids: CASSLPRLAGDTDTQYF. The chain couples TRBV9 to TRBJ2-3; TRBD2 aligns across 12 bases. Germline V gene sequence: CDR1 SGDLS, CDR2 YYNGEE. There are 17 residues in the CDR3. V dropped 5 bases and J dropped 3; count of bases not matched to a gene: 10.

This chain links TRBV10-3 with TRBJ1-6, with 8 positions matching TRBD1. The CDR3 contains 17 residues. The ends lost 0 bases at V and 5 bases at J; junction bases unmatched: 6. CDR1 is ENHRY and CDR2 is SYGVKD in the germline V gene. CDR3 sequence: CAISESMDRADNSPLHF. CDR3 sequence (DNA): TGTGCCATCAGTGAGTCGATGGACAGGGCGGATAATTCACCCCTCCACTTT.

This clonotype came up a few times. The CDR3 protein is CASSHQGFGQPQHF. The CDR3 DNA is TGTGCCAGCAGCCATCAGGGTTTCGGTCAGCCCCAGCATTTT. The chain links TRBV14 to TRBJ1-5; a possible D gene is TRBD1 (5 bases). This CDR3 has 14 residues. Trimming took off 3 bases at V and 6 bases at J, with 12 bases between the two ends. The germline V gene encodes CDR1 SGHDN and CDR2 FVKESK.